This entry lists 14 T cell receptor beta chains sequenced from one sample in a study of blood T cell repertoires in COVID-19. TCRdb keeps only in-frame clones here, not all; method: immunoSEQ multiplex PCR. The repertoire holds tens of thousands of clones, with around four fifths as singletons. Sequencing input: peripheral blood. All receptors come from a human donor in a cohort sampled during active COVID-19.

On this clone: The final CDR3 position lacks the conserved phenylalanine or tryptophan, pointing to a likely read error. Because the CDR3's place on the DNA is in doubt, the DNA is left out and the CDR3 is given as listed by TCRdb. V usage is TRBV5-3 and J usage is TRBJ1-4; TRBD1 is taken as the D call from the table, unchecked against the DNA. TRBV5-3 is sorted into the ORF group, with uncertain function. The CDR3 is 11 amino acids long, termini counted. The CDR3 protein is CARSRPGQGVL.

The J gene is TRBJ2-1, the V gene TRBV19, with D perhaps TRBD1 (6 bases). Between the trimmed V and J ends, which lost 7 bases and 0 bases, there was a span of 16 bases. Germline CDR1 and CDR2: LNHDA and SQIVND (reference sequence). The CDR3 is 16 amino acids. The CDR3 reads CASTRQAQSSYNEQFF. The CDR3 DNA sequence: TGTGCCAGTACCCGACAGGCCCAGAGCTCCTACAATGAGCAGTTCTTC.

In this sample, this clone turned up a few times. The CDR3 nucleotides are TGTGCTAGTGGTTTGGTAGGGGAGAGACTAGCGGGATCGAACTCCTACAATGAGCAGTTCTTC. Protein sequence: CASGLVGERLAGSNSYNEQFF. V and J are TRBV12-5 and TRBJ2-1; 11 nucleotides align to TRBD2. The CDR3 is 21 residues long. The germline CDR1 and CDR2 sequences are LGHNT and FRNRAP. J lost 0 bases, V lost 0 bases, and 13 bases had no gene match.

The rearrangement links TRBV6-5 to TRBJ2-3; D remains ambiguous. The CDR3 sequence is 12 residues long. V lost 10 bases, J lost 4 bases, and 12 bases lay in between. Germline CDR1 is MNHEY and CDR2 is SVGAGI. Here the CDR3 reads CATLPRADTQYF. CDR3 bases: TGTGCCACCCTACCGCGCGCAGATACGCAGTATTTT.

Comment on this clone: This specimen includes other DNA sequences encoding the same CDR3. This chain connects TRBV27 to TRBJ1-1; D not certain. Looked up from germline, CDR1 is MNHEY and CDR2 is SMNVEV (reference sequence). V lost 6 bases to trimming and J lost 1 base, with 12 bases between them. The length of the CDR3 is 14 residues. Here the CDR3 DNA reads TGTGCCAGCAGCCTGACGGGATGGAACACTGAAGCTTTCTTT. Protein sequence: CASSLTGWNTEAFF.

V is TRBV9 and J is TRBJ2-1; 8 bases are shared with TRBD2. This CDR3 is 17 amino acids long. Germline V gene lookup returns CDR1 SGDLS and CDR2 YYNGEE. Trimming took 0 bases from V and 0 from J; bases not matched to a gene: 5. The CDR3 protein is CASSVDLAGYSYNEQFF. The CDR3 DNA sequence: TGTGCCAGCAGCGTAGATCTAGCGGGTTACTCCTACAATGAGCAGTTCTTC.

The chain links TRBV7-3 to TRBJ2-2, with TRBD2 matching 14 bases. The CDR3 runs 16 residues. CDR1 is SGHTA, CDR2 FQGTGA, per germline. The J segment lost 8 bases and the V segment lost 5 bases, leaving 7 bases of the junction unmatched. The CDR3 region has the DNA TGTGCCAGCAGCCTGACTAGCGGGAGGGCCAATGGGGAGCTGTTTTTT. It specifies CASSLTSGRANGELFF.

This clone was recorded a few times. The chain has TRBV28 and TRBJ1-6, with TRBD1 matching 8 bases. Germline V CDR1 and CDR2: MDHEN, SYDVKM. V lost 6 bases to trimming and J lost 8 bases; unmatched junction nucleotides: 6. CDR3 length: 14 amino acids. Written as DNA, the CDR3 is TGTGCCAGCAGCAGGACAGGGTTGCATTCACCCCTCCACTTT. Its translation is CASSRTGLHSPLHF.

This clone was counted a few times. The V and J genes are TRBV4-1 and TRBJ1-1; 9 bases fit TRBD1. The germline V gene encodes CDR1 MGHRA and CDR2 YSYEKL. The CDR3 extends over 14 amino acids. The junction had 4 bases not matched to a gene; V was cut back by 5 bases and J by 3 bases. Here the CDR3 reads CASSIRDRDTEAFF. In nucleotides, the CDR3 is TGCGCCAGCAGCATCCGGGACAGGGACACTGAAGCTTTCTTT.

CDR3: CATSDLGQTGLETQYF. In DNA form, the CDR3 reads TGTGCCACCAGTGATCTTGGACAGACAGGGTTGGAGACCCAGTACTTC. This chain connects TRBV24-1 to TRBJ2-5, with 7 nucleotides matching TRBD1. V was pared by 3 bases and J by 5 bases, with 11 bases of the junction left unmatched. CDR3 length equals 16 residues. Germline loops: CDR1 KGHDR, CDR2 SFDVKD.

This chain uses TRBV5-6 with TRBJ2-5; a possible D gene is TRBD2 (5 bases). Germline V gene data show CDR1 as SGHDT and CDR2 as YYEEEE. The V end was cut by 2 bases, the J end by 1 base, with 9 bases between. The CDR3 spans 14 residues. The CDR3 DNA reads TGTGCCAGCAGCTTAGTAGCGCTCCAAGAGACCCAGTACTTC. Translating gives CASSLVALQETQYF.

The rearrangement uses TRBV7-2 and TRBJ2-3; 10 bases match TRBD2. This CDR3 is 16 amino acids long. The germline V gene has CDR1 SGHTA and CDR2 FQGNSA. The trim removed 3 bases at V and 1 base at J, leaving 4 bases unmatched. In DNA form, the CDR3 reads TGTGCCAGCAGCTTTTTAGCGGGAGGCGGCACAGATACGCAGTATTTT. This sequence encodes CASSFLAGGGTDTQYF.

The gene calls are TRBV7-8 and TRBJ2-4; 7 positions match TRBD1. Germline CDR1 SGHVS, CDR2 FQNEAQ. The J segment lost 4 bases and the V segment lost 4 bases, leaving 4 bases of the junction unmatched. CDR3 length equals 14 residues. The CDR3, as DNA: TGTGCCAGCAGCTCCGGGACAGTGAAAAACATTCAGTACTTC. This sequence encodes CASSSGTVKNIQYF.

V is TRBV7-3 and J is TRBJ2-1; the match to TRBD2 covers 8 bases. Unmatched junction bases numbered 11, after V lost 1 base and J lost 0 bases. The CDR3 consists of 19 residues. Germline CDR1 is SGHTA and CDR2 is FQGTGA. The CDR3 sequence: CASSLIVGGEISSYNEQFF. CDR3 nucleotides: TGTGCCAGCAGCTTAATAGTCGGGGGGGAAATTAGCTCCTACAATGAGCAGTTCTTC.